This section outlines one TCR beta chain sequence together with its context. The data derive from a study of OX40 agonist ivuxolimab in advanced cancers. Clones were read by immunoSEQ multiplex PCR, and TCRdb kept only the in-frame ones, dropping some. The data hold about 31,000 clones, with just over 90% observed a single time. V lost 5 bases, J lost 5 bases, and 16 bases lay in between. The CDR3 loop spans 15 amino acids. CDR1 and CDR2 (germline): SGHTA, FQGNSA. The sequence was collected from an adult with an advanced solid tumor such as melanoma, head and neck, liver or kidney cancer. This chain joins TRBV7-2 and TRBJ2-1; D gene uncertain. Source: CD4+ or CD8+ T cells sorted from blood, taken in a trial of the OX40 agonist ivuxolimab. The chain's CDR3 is CASSEGQSVDNEQFF. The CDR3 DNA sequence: TGTGCCAGCAGCGAAGGGCAGAGTGTGGACAATGAGCAGTTCTTC.